What follows are 25 T cell receptor beta chains derived from one specimen sequenced in a study of T cell responses to AZD1222 COVID-19 vaccine. Using immunoSEQ multiplex PCR, the repertoire was profiled, and TCRdb retains in-frame clones only, with some absent. Here the sample spans about 190,000 clones, 90% to 95% being singletons. This sample comprised peripheral blood, obtained on day 0 of AZD1222 vaccination. The receptors come from an adult in good health.

This clone was counted only a few times. The chain's CDR3 is CASRWTSLEQYF. The CDR3 bases are TGTGCCAGCAGATGGACTAGTTTAGAGCAGTACTTC. V and J are TRBV2 and TRBJ2-7; 7 bases fit TRBD2. The germline V gene encodes CDR1 SNHLY and CDR2 FYNNEI. The CDR3 runs to 12 residues. J was trimmed by 7 bases and V by 6 bases; bases with no gene match: 6. The whole variable domain, filled in from reference TRBV2 and TRBJ2-7, reads EPEVTQTPSHQVTQMGQEVILRCVPISNHLYFYWYRQILGQKVEFLVSFYNNEISEKSEIFDDQFSVERPDGSNFTLKIRSTKLEDSAMYFCASRWTSLEQYFGPGTRLTVT.

The chain has TRBV30 and TRBJ2-3; TRBD1 aligns across 8 bases. There are 13 residues in the CDR3. Germline V gene data show CDR1 as GTSNPN and CDR2 as SVGIG (reference sequence). Trimming at V came to 4 bases and at J to 5 bases, leaving 5 bases not matched to a gene. The CDR3 loop is CAWNQGAQDTQYF. As DNA, the CDR3 is TGTGCCTGGAACCAGGGGGCGCAAGATACGCAGTATTTT.

This chain joins TRBV30 and TRBJ1-2; D is undetermined. This CDR3 has 12 amino acids. V gave up 1 base and J gave up 3 bases, with 6 bases separating them. Germline CDR1 reads GTSNPN; CDR2 reads SVGIG (reference sequence). The CDR3 DNA follows: TGTGCCTGGAGTGAGGCAGACTATGGCTACACCTTC. Translating gives CAWSEADYGYTF.

This chain connects TRBV19 to TRBJ1-2; maybe TRBD1 (6 bases). The CDR3 has 15 amino acids. From germline, CDR1 is LNHDA and CDR2 SQIVND (reference sequence). Trimming removed 5 bases from V and 4 bases from J, with 17 bases in between. CDR3 protein: CASSVGQGRGYGYTF. The CDR3, as DNA: TGTGCCAGTAGTGTTGGGCAGGGGCGCGGCTATGGCTACACCTTC.

This clone was found once. The chain joins TRBV7-3 to TRBJ2-1; maybe TRBD2 (5 bases). Trimming left V 5 bases short and J 5 bases short, with 10 bases between. This CDR3 has 13 amino acids. The germline V gene has CDR1 SGHTA and CDR2 FQGTGA. CDR3 loop: CASSTTGNNEQFF. For the CDR3, the DNA is TGTGCCAGCAGCACGACGGGGAACAATGAGCAGTTCTTC. The complete variable domain, with remaining parts taken from reference TRBV7-3 and TRBJ2-1, reads GAGVSQTPSNKVTEKGKYVELRCDPISGHTALYWYRQSLGQGPEFLIYFQGTGAADDSGLPNDRFFAVRPEGSVSTLKIQRTERGDSAVYLCASSTTGNNEQFFGPGTRLTVL.

The chain carries TRBV7-9 and TRBJ2-2; a weak D match, TRBD2 (6 bases). Germline V gene sequence: CDR1 SEHNR, CDR2 FQNEAQ (reference sequence). The CDR3 is 16 residues long. Trimming removed 2 bases from V and 4 bases from J, with 14 bases in between. This chain's CDR3 is CASSLSAGRRTGELFF. DNA of the CDR3: TGTGCCAGCAGCTTAAGCGCAGGGAGGCGCACCGGGGAGCTGTTTTTT.

This clone appeared many times. This chain connects TRBV5-6 to TRBJ1-1; TRBD1 aligns across 7 bases. V shed 3 bases and J 3 bases; nucleotides not matched to a gene: 5. This CDR3 spans 14 amino acids. Germline V gene sequence: CDR1 SGHDT, CDR2 YYEEEE. CDR3: CASSSYRGYTEAFF. In DNA form, the CDR3 reads TGTGCCAGCAGCTCGTACAGGGGATACACTGAAGCTTTCTTT.

This chain connects TRBV6-6 to TRBJ2-7; D not resolved. There are 15 residues in the CDR3. CDR1 and CDR2 from the germline V gene are MNHNY and SVGAGI (reference sequence). V gave up 5 bases and J gave up 0 bases, with 14 bases separating them. CDR3 bases: TGTGCCAGCAGTAGTCCAACCCTACGCTCCTACGAGCAGTACTTC. Encoded protein: CASSSPTLRSYEQYF.

The rearrangement joins TRBV30 to TRBJ1-1, with 8 positions matching TRBD1. This CDR3 has 13 residues. Unmatched junction bases numbered 8, after V lost 8 bases and J lost 3 bases. Germline values: CDR1 GTSNPN, CDR2 SVGIG (reference sequence). CDR3 residues: CAAKQGVDTEAFF. DNA for the CDR3: TGTGCCGCCAAACAGGGGGTTGACACTGAAGCTTTCTTT.

CDR3 DNA: TGCGCCAGCAGCCAAGATTTCATATACGAGCAGTACTTC. Translating gives CASSQDFIYEQYF. The chain has TRBV4-1 and TRBJ2-7; D remains ambiguous. V lost 0 bases and J 4 bases, leaving 7 bases between the germline ends. Germline V gene lookup returns CDR1 MGHRA and CDR2 YSYEKL. This CDR3 has 13 amino acids.

This rearrangement joins TRBV2 to TRBJ1-2; D not certain. Germline CDR1 and CDR2: SNHLY and FYNNEI. The germline V and J ends were trimmed by 11 bases and 4 bases, with 14 bases remaining between them. There are 12 residues in the CDR3. As DNA, the CDR3 is TGTGCCTGCCCCATGGTCGGCTATGGCTACACCTTC. Translation gives CACPMVGYGYTF.

This chain connects TRBV11-2 to TRBJ1-3; no clear D gene. V was trimmed by 6 bases and J by 5 bases, leaving 11 bases between them. This CDR3 has 13 residues. CDR1 SGHAT and CDR2 FQNNGV come from the germline V gene. For the CDR3, the DNA is TGTGCCAGCAGGACCCTAGTCCGAAACACCATATATTTT. It is translated as CASRTLVRNTIYF.

The J gene is TRBJ1-4, the V gene TRBV10-3, with unresolved D. Trimming shortened V by 4 bases and J by 3 bases, and 6 bases separated the two germline ends. Germline values: CDR1 ENHRY, CDR2 SYGVKD. The length of the CDR3 is 13 residues. The CDR3 DNA follows: TGTGCCATCAGTGTGGGATCTAATGAAAAACTGTTTTTT. This translates into CAISVGSNEKLFF.

This chain joins TRBV6-4 and TRBJ1-2; tentatively, D is TRBD1 (5 bases). Germline lookup yields CDR1 MRHNA and CDR2 SNTAGT. V lost 3 bases and J lost 0, with 11 bases in between. The CDR3 has 15 residues. Written as DNA, the CDR3 is TGTGCCAGCAGTGAGGGTTGGGGCGCTAACTATGGCTACACCTTC. Its translation is CASSEGWGANYGYTF.

This clone appeared once. The chain couples TRBV6-6 to TRBJ1-2, with D perhaps TRBD1 (5 bases). CDR3 length: 14 amino acids. V was shortened by 0 bases and J by 6 bases, with 11 bases between the two germline ends. Looked up from germline, CDR1 is MNHNY and CDR2 is SVGAGI (reference sequence). The CDR3 loop reads CASSYSGVRDGYTF. The CDR3 DNA follows: TGTGCCAGCAGTTACTCGGGGGTGAGGGATGGCTACACCTTC.

This clone occurred a few times. V is TRBV18 and J is TRBJ2-7; 8 bases align to TRBD1. The CDR3 extends over 16 amino acids. V trimming: 4 bases; J trimming: 3 bases; junction bases outside the gene matches: 11. The germline gives CDR1 KGHSH, CDR2 LQKENI. As DNA, the CDR3 is TGTGCCAGCTCACGAGCTAAGACAGGGGATGGCTACGAGCAGTACTTC. Residues: CASSRAKTGDGYEQYF.

This clone was recorded only once. The genes are TRBV2 and TRBJ2-1; TRBD2 matches 11 bases. The CDR3 has 16 residues. The germline V gene has CDR1 SNHLY and CDR2 FYNNEI. J was trimmed by 7 bases and V by 6 bases; bases with no gene match: 11. CDR3 nucleotide sequence: TGTGCCAGCAGCCTACCCACTAGCGGGAGCAAGAATGAGCAGTTCTTC. Protein: CASSLPTSGSKNEQFF.

The J gene is TRBJ1-5, the V gene TRBV28, with 7 bases aligning to TRBD1. With 2 bases clipped from V and 7 bases from J, the junction kept 5 bases outside the gene matches. The length of the CDR3 is 14 residues. Germline CDR1 and CDR2: MDHEN and SYDVKM. The CDR3: CASSLQGEWQPQHF. DNA for the CDR3: TGTGCCAGCAGTTTACAGGGGGAGTGGCAGCCCCAGCATTTT.

The chain links TRBV5-1 to TRBJ2-7; the D gene is possibly TRBD1 (5 bases). Germline CDR1 SGHRS, CDR2 YFSETQ. The CDR3 extends over 14 amino acids. Trimming left V 4 bases short and J 3 bases short, with 14 bases between. For the CDR3, the DNA is TGCGCCAGCAGCCCGGTGGCAGGGATCTACGAGCAGTACTTC. Protein sequence: CASSPVAGIYEQYF.

The chain links TRBV28 to TRBJ1-6; D is ambiguous. Germline lookup yields CDR1 MDHEN and CDR2 SYDVKM. This CDR3 has 11 residues. With 7 bases removed from V and 7 bases from J, the gap between germline ends came to 5 bases. This CDR3 reads CASMGNSPLHF. DNA for the CDR3: TGTGCCAGCATGGGCAATTCACCCCTCCACTTT.

The chain links TRBV7-2 to TRBJ2-1; 7 nucleotides match TRBD1. Germline V CDR1 and CDR2: SGHTA, FQGNSA. The length of the CDR3 is 14 residues. Trimming at V came to 5 bases and at J to 8 bases, leaving 9 bases not matched to a gene. DNA of the CDR3: TGTGCCAGCAGCCAGACGGACAGGATCTATGAGCAGTTCTTC. This encodes CASSQTDRIYEQFF.

This clone came up a few times. The rearrangement joins TRBV28 to TRBJ1-5; D might be TRBD1 (6 bases). Trimming cost V 3 bases and J 7 bases, with 19 bases left between them. The CDR3 contains 16 residues. Germline assignment: CDR1 MDHEN and CDR2 SYDVKM. The CDR3 nucleotides are TGTGCCAGCAGTTTCAAGAGTTTTGGGGGCAGGCAGCCCCAGCATTTT. Translated, it gives CASSFKSFGGRQPQHF.

The chain recombines TRBV5-1 with TRBJ2-7, with 14 bases identical to TRBD2. The CDR3 extends over 21 amino acids. CDR1 SGHRS and CDR2 YFSETQ come from the germline V gene. V lost 4 bases and J lost 0; bases outside the gene matches: 18. CDR3 nucleotide sequence: TGCGCCAGCAGCCAGACCATCCGTGGGACTAGCGGGAGAGGGAGCTCCTACGAGCAGTACTTC. It is translated as CASSQTIRGTSGRGSSYEQYF. The full variable domain, its missing parts supplied by reference TRBV5-1 and TRBJ2-7, is KAGVTQTPRYLIKTRGQQVTLSCSPISGHRSVSWYQQTPGQGLQFLFEYFSETQRNKGNFPGRFSGRQFSNSRSEMNVSTLELGDSALYLCASSQTIRGTSGRGSSYEQYFGPGTRLTVT.

The chain has TRBV5-1 and TRBJ2-7; possible D gene TRBD1, 5 bases. The CDR3 extends over 12 amino acids. Germline lookup yields CDR1 SGHRS and CDR2 YFSETQ. Trimming left V 5 bases short and J 7 bases short, with 13 bases between. CDR3 sequence reads: CASSVAGSEQYF. CDR3 nucleotides: TGCGCCAGCAGTGTCGCAGGGTCTGAGCAGTACTTC.

A single count supports this clone. The rearrangement links TRBV6-5 to TRBJ1-1, with D uncertain. V was shortened by 6 bases and J by 1 base, with 9 bases between the two germline ends. Germline CDR1 and CDR2: MNHEY and SVGAGI. The CDR3 extends over 13 amino acids. The CDR3 bases are TGTGCCAGCAGCGACGGATGGAACACTGAAGCTTTCTTT. As protein: CASSDGWNTEAFF.